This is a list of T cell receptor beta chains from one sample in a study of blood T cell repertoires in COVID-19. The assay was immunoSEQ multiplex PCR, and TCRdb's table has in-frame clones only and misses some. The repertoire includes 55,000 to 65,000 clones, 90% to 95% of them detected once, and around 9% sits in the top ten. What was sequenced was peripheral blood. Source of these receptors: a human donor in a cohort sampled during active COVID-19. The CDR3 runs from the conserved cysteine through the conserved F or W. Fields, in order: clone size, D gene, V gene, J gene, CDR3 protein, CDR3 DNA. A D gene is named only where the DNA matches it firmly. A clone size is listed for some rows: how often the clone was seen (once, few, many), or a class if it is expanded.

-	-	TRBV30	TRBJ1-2	CAWSVVRGYGYTF	TGTGCCTGGAGTGTAGTCCGGGGCTATGGCTACACCTTC
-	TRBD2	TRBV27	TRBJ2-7	CASRTSLRGGEQYF	TGTGCCAGCAGAACTTCTCTACGCGGGGGCGAGCAGTACTTC
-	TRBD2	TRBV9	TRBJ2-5	CASSLTSGGAQETQYF	TGTGCCAGCAGCTTGACTAGCGGGGGGGCGCAAGAGACCCAGTACTTC
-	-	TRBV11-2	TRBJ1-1	CASSLDFPGKNTEAFF	TGTGCCAGCAGCTTAGATTTCCCAGGGAAGAACACTGAAGCTTTCTTT
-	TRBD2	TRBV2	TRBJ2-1	CASTLAGAPGYNEQFF	TGTGCCAGCACTCTAGCGGGAGCGCCAGGTTACAATGAGCAGTTCTTC
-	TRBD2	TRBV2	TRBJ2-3	CAGGVGGPKLYF	TGTGCCGGGGGGGTGGGCGGCCCCAAGCTGTATTTT
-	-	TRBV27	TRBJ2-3	CASSLSKPSTDTQYF	TGTGCCAGCAGTTTATCAAAGCCTAGCACAGATACGCAGTATTTT
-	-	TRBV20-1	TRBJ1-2	CSASGRVKYGYTF	TGCAGTGCTAGTGGCAGGGTAAAGTATGGCTACACCTTC
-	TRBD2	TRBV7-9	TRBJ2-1	CASSPGLAGELYNEQFF	TGTGCCAGCAGCCCAGGACTAGCGGGAGAACTATACAATGAGCAGTTCTTC
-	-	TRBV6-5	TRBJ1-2	CASSSGGTGNYGYTF	TGTGCCAGCAGTTCGGGGGGAACGGGTAACTATGGCTACACCTTC
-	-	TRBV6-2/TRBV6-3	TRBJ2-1	CASSHSADRYNEQFF	TGTGCCAGCAGTCACTCCGCCGACAGGTACAATGAGCAGTTCTTC
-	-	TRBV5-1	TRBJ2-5	CASSLGGGGQETQYF	TGCGCCAGCAGCTTGGGCGGGGGCGGACAAGAGACCCAGTACTTC
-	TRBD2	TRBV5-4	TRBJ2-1	CASSGTGTREIF	TGTGCCAGCAGCGGAACCGGGACTAGGGAAATCTTC
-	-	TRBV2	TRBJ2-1	CASSWEANEQFF	TGTGCCAGCAGTTGGGAGGCCAATGAGCAGTTCTTC
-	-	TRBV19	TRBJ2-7	CASSPARGTGSYEQYF	TGTGCCAGTAGTCCCGCGAGGGGGACGGGGAGCTACGAGCAGTACTTC
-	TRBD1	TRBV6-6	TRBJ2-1	CASSLGQAKYNEQFF	TGTGCCAGCAGTTTGGGACAGGCTAAGTACAATGAGCAGTTCTTC
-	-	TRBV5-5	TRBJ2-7	CASSPAPSAGYEQYF	TGTGCCAGCAGCCCAGCACCCAGTGCGGGGTACGAGCAGTACTTC
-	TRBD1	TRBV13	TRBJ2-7	CASSLVGGQGNHEQYF	TGTGCCAGCAGCTTAGTAGGGGGACAGGGTAACCACGAGCAGTACTTC
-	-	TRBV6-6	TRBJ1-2	CASEGRNYGYTF	TGTGCCAGCGAGGGCAGAAACTATGGCTACACCTTC
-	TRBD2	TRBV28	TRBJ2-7	CASSLPRGGLNF	TGTGCCAGCTCCCTTCCCCGGGGGGGGCTTAACTTC
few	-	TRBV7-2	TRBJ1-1	CASSFGSANTEAFF	TGTGCCAGCAGCTTTGGGAGCGCGAACACTGAAGCTTTCTTT
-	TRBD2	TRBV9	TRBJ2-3	CASSVGIAGGTDTQYF	TGTGCCAGCAGCGTAGGCATAGCGGGGGGAACAGATACGCAGTATTTT
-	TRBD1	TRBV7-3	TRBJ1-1	CASSQGQAHTEAFF	TGTGCCAGCAGCCAAGGACAGGCCCACACTGAAGCTTTCTTT
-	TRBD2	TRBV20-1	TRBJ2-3	CSAGTSGSLFF	TGCAGTGCTGGGACTAGCGGGAGCTTGTTTTTT
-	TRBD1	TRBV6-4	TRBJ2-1	CASSVYGTDNEQFF	TGTGCCAGCAGTGTATATGGGACAGATAATGAGCAGTTCTTC
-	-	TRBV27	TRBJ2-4	CASTNRSGLAKNIQYF	TGTGCCAGCACCAACCGATCGGGATTAGCCAAAAACATTCAGTACTTC
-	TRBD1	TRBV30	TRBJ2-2	CAWSVLGTATGELFF	TGTGCCTGGAGTGTACTGGGGACAGCTACCGGGGAGCTGTTTTTT
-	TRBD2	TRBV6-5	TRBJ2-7	CASSREAGGYEQYF	TGTGCCAGCAGTCGGGAGGCTGGGGGCTACGAGCAGTACTTC
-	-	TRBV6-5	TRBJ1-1	CASTPKGVAGAFF	TGTGCCAGCACCCCTAAGGGGGTCGCGGGAGCTTTCTTT
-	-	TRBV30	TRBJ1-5	CAWSGRSLEGQPQHF	TGTGCCTGGAGCGGACGATCCCTCGAGGGTCAGCCCCAGCATTTT
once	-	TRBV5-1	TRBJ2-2	CASSSVGGTVAGELFF	TGCGCCAGCAGCTCCGTCGGCGGGACGGTCGCCGGGGAGCTGTTTTTT
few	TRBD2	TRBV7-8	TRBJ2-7	CASSSGLVRGEQYF	TGTGCCAGCAGCTCGGGACTAGTGAGGGGGGAGCAGTACTTC
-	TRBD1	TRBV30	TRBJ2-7	CAWTKSGDRGGEQYF	TGTGCCTGGACCAAATCGGGAGACAGGGGAGGCGAGCAGTACTTC
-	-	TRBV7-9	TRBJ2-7	CASSPPLREQYF	TGTGCCAGCAGCCCCCCTCTTCGCGAGCAGTACTTC
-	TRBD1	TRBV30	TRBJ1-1	CAWSGGQGWTEAFF	TGTGCCTGGTCGGGTGGACAGGGGTGGACTGAAGCTTTCTTT
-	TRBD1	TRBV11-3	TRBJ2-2	CASVPTGANTGELFF	TGTGCCAGCGTCCCGACAGGGGCGAACACCGGGGAGCTGTTTTTT
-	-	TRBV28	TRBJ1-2	CASSFVNAGGGYTF	TGTGCCAGCAGCTTCGTCAACGCGGGGGGCGGCTACACCTTC
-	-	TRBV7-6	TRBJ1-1	CASSLGGGPMNTEAFF	TGTGCCAGCAGCTTAGGGGGGGGACCCATGAACACTGAAGCTTTCTTT
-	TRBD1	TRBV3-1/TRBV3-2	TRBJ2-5	CASRPGTVQETQYF	TGTGCCAGCAGACCTGGGACAGTTCAAGAGACCCAGTACTTC
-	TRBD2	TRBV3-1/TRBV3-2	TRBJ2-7	CASSQAGGPLEQYF	TGTGCCAGCAGCCAAGCGGGAGGGCCTCTAGAGCAGTACTTC
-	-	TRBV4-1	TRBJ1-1	CASSQDRGRTEAFF	TGCGCCAGCAGCCAAGACAGGGGCAGGACTGAAGCTTTCTTT
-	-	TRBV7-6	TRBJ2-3	CASSLGGRYTDTQYF	TGTGCCAGCAGCTTAGGTGGCAGATACACAGATACGCAGTATTTT
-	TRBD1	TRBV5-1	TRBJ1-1	CASSATGMVSTEAFF	TGCGCCAGCAGCGCGACAGGGATGGTGAGCACTGAAGCTTTCTTT
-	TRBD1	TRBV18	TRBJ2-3	CASSPRTGVTDTQYF	TGTGCCAGCTCACCCCGGACAGGGGTCACAGATACGCAGTATTTT